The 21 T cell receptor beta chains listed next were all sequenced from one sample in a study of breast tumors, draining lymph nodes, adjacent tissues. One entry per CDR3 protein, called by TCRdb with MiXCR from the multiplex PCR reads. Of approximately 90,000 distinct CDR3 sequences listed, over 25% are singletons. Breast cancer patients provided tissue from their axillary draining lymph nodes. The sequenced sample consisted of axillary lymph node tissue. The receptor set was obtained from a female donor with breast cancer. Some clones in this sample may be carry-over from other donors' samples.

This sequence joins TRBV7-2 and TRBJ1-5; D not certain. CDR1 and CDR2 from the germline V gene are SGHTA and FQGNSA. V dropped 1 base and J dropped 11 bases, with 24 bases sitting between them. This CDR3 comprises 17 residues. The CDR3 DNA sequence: TGTGCCAGCAGCTTAGAGGTTTTAGCGGGAGATAAGAAGACCCAGCATTTT. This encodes CASSLEVLAGDKKTQHF.

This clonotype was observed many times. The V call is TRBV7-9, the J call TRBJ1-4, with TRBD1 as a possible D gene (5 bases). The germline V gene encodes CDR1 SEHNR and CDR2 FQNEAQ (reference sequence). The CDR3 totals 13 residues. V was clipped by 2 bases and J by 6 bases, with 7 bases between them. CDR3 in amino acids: CASSLSRDEKLFF. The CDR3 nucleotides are TGTGCCAGCAGCTTATCCAGGGATGAAAAACTGTTTTTT.

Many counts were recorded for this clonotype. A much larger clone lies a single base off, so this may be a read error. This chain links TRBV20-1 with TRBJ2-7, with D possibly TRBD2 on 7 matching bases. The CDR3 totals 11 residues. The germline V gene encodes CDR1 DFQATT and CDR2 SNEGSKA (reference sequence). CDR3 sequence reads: CSAGGHYEQSF. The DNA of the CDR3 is TGCAGTGCCGGGGGGCACTACGAGCAGTCCTTC.

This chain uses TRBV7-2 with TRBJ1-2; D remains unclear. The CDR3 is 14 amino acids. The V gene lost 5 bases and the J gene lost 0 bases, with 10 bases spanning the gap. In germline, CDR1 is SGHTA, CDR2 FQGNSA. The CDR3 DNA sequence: TGTGCCAGCAGCCCATTATGTGCTAACTATGGCTACACCTTC. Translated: CASSPLCANYGYTF.

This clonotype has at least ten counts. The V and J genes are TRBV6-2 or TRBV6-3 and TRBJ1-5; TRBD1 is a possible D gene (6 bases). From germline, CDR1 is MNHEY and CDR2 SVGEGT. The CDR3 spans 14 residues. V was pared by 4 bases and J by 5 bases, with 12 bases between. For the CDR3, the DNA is TGTGCCAGCAGTTGGGGGGGCTCTTATCAGCCCCAGCATTTT. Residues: CASSWGGSYQPQHF.

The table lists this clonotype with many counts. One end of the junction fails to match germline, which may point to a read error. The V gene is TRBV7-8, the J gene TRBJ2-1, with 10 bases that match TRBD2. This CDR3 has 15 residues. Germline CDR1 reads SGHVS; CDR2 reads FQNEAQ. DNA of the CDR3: TGTGCCGGCAGCTTAGGACTAGCGGCCTACAATGAGCAGTTCTTC. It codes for CAGSLGLAAYNEQFF.

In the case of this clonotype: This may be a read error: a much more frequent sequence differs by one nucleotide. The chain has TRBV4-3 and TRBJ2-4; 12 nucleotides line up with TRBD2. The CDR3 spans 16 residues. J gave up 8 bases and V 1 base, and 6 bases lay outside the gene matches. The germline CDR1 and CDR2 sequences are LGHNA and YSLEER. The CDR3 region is CASSQGLAGVQDIQYF. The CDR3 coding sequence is TGCGCCAGCAGCCAAGGACTAGCGGGAGTCCAAGACATTCAGTACTTC.

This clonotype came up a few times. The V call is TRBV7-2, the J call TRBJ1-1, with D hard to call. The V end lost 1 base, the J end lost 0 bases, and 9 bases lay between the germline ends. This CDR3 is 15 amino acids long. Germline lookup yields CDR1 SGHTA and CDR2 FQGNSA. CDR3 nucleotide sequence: TGTGCCAGCAGCTTAGAATGGGCCCTGAACACTGAAGCTTTCTTT. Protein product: CASSLEWALNTEAFF. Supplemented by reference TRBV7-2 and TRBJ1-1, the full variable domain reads GAGVSQSPSNKVTEKGKDVELRCDPISGHTALYWYRQSLGQGLEFLIYFQGNSAPDKSGLPSDRFSAERTGGSVSTLTIQRTQQEDSAVYLCASSLEWALNTEAFFGQGTRLTVV.

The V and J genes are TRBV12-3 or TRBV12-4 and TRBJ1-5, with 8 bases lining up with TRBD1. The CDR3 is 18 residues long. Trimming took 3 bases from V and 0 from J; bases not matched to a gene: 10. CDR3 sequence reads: CASSLRDRSGDSNQPQHF. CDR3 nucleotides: TGTGCCAGCAGTTTGCGGGACAGGTCAGGGGATAGCAATCAGCCCCAGCATTTT.

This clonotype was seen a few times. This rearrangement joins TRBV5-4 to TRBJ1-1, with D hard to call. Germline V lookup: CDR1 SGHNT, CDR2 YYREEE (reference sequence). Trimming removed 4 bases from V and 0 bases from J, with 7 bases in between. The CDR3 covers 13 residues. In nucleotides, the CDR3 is TGTGCCAGCAGCACAAATGTGAACACTGAAGCTTTCTTT. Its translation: CASSTNVNTEAFF.

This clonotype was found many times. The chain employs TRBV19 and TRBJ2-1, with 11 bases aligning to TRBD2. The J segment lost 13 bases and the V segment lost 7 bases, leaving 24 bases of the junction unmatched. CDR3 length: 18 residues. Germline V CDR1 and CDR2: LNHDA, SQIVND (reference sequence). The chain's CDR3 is CASTKGGTGTSGTPKQFF. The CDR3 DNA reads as TGTGCCAGTACGAAAGGAGGGACCGGGACTAGCGGAACTCCAAAACAGTTCTTC.

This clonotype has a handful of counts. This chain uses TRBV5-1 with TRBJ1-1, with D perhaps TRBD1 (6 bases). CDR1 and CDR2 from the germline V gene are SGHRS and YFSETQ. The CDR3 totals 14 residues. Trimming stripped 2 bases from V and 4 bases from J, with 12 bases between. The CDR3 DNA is TGCGCCAGCAGCTTTGGGGGGGCTGGCACTGAAGCTTTCTTT. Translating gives CASSFGGAGTEAFF.

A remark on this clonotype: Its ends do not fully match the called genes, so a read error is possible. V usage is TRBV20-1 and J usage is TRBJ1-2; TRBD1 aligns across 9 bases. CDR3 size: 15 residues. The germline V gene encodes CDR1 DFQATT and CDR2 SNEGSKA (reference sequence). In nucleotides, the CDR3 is TGCAGTGCTAGAGATACAGGGGGCGGGGGACTCGGCTACGCCTTC. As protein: CSARDTGGGGLGYAF.

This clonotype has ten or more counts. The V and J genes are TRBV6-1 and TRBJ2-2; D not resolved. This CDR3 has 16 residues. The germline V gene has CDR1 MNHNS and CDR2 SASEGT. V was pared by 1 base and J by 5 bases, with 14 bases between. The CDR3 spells CASSEGRVTLTGELFF. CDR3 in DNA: TGTGCCAGCAGTGAAGGACGGGTCACCTTGACCGGGGAGCTGTTTTTT.

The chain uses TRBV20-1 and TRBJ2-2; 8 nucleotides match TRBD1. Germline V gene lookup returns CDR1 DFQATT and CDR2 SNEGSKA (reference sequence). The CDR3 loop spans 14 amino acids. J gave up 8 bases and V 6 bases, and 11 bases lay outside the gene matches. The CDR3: CSAPGQAKFGELFF. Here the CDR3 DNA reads TGCAGTGCCCCGGGACAGGCTAAATTTGGGGAGCTGTTTTTT.

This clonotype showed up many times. For the CDR3, the DNA is TGCAGTGCCCCAGCGGGAGGGCCGTTTGGTGAGCAGTACTTC. This gives the protein CSAPAGGPFGEQYF. This chain links TRBV20-1 with TRBJ2-7, with 10 bases identical to TRBD2. The CDR3 is made up of 14 amino acids. J lost 7 bases, V lost 6 bases, and 12 bases had no gene match. Germline V CDR1 and CDR2: DFQATT, SNEGSKA (reference sequence).

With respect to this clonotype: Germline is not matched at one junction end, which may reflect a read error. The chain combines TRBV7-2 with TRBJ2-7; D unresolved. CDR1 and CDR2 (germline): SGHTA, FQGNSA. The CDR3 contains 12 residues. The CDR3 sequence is CANSLFGNDQYF. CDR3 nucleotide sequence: TGTGCCAACAGCCTCTTTGGGAACGATCAGTACTTC.

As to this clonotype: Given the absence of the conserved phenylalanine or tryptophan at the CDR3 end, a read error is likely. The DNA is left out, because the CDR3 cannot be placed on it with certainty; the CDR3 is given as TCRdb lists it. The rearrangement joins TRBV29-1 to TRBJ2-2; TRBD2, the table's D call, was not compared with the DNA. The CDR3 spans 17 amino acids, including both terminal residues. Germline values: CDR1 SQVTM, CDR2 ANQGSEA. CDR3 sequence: CSARIPGGHQSHHQNAG.

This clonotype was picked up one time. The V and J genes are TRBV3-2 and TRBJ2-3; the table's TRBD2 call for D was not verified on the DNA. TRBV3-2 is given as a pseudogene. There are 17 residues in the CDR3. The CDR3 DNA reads TGTGCCAGCAGCCAACCAGGGCTAGCGGGCCGCACAGACACGCAGTATTTT. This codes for CASSQPGLAGRTDTQYF.

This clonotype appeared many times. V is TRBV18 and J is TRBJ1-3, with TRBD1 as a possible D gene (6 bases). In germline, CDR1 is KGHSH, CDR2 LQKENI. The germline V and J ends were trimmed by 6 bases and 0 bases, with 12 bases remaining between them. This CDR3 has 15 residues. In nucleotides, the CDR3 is TGTGCCAGCTCCCCGGACAGTTTCTCTGGAAACACCATATATTTT. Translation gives CASSPDSFSGNTIYF.

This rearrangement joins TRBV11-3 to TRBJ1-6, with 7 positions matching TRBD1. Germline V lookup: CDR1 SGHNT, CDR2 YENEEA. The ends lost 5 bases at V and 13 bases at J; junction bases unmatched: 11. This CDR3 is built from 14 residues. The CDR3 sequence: CASSQGTVTSPLHF. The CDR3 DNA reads TGTGCCAGCAGCCAAGGGACAGTAACTTCCCCCCTCCACTTT.